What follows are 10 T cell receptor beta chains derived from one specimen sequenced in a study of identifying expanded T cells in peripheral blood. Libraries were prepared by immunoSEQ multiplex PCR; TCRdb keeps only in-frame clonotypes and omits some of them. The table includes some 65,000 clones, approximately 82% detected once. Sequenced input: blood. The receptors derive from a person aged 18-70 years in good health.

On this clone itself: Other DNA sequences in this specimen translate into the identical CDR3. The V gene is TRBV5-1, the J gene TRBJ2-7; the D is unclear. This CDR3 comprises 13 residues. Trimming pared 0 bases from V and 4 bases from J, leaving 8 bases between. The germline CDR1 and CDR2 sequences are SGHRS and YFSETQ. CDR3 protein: CASSLDSGYEQYV. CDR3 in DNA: TGCGCCAGCAGCTTGGATTCTGGGTACGAGCAGTACGTC.

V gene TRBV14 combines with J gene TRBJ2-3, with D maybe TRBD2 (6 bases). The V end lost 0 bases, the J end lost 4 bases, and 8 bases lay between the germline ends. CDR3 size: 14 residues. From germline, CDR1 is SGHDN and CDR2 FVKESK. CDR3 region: CASSQEGRSDTQYF. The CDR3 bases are TGTGCCAGCAGCCAAGAAGGGAGGTCAGATACGCAGTATTTT.

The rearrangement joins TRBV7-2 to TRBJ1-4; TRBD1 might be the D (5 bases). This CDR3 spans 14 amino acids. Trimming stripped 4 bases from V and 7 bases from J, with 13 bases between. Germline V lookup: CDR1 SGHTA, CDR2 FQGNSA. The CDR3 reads CASSSLGGVEKLFF. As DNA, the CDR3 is TGTGCCAGCAGCTCACTGGGGGGTGTTGAAAAACTGTTTTTT.

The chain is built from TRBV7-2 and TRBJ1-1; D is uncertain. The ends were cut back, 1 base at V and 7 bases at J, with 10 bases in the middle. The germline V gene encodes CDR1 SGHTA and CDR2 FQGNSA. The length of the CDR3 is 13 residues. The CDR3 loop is CASSLDRRGEAFF. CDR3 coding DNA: TGTGCCAGCAGCTTAGATCGGCGTGGTGAAGCTTTCTTT.

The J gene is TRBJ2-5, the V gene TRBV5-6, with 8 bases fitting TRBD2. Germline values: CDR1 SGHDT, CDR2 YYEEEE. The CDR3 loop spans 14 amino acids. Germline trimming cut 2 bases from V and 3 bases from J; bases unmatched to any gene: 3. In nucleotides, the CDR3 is TGTGCCAGCAGCTTTAGACTAGCGAAAGAGACCCAGTACTTC. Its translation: CASSFRLAKETQYF.

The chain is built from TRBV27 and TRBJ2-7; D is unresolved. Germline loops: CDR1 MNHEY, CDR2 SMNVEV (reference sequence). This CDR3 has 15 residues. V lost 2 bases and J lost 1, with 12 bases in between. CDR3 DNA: TGTGCCAGCAGTTTAGGGAACTCCCCTTCCTACGAGCAGTACGTC. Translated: CASSLGNSPSYEQYV.

The DNA for the CDR3 is TGTGCCAGCAGTGGAGGGACTAGCGGTTACAATGAGCAGTTCTTC. Residues: CASSGGTSGYNEQFF. The rearrangement links TRBV27 to TRBJ2-1; 11 nucleotides match TRBD2. With V trimmed by 5 bases and J by 4 bases, 4 bases remained unmatched. The CDR3 extends over 15 amino acids. Germline CDR1 and CDR2: MNHEY and SMNVEV (reference sequence).

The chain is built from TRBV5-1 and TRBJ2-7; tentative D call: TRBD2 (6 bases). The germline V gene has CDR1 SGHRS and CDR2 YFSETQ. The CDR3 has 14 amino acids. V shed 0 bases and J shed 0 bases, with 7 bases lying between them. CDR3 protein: CASSLDGSSYEQYV. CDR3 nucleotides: TGCGCCAGCAGCTTGGACGGGAGCTCCTACGAGCAGTACGTC.

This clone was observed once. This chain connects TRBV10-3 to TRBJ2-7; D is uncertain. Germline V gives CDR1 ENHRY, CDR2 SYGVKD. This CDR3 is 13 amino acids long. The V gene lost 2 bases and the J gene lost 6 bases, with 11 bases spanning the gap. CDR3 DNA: TGTGCCATCAGTGAGAACGCCTCGGGCGAGCAGTACGTC. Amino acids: CAISENASGEQYV.

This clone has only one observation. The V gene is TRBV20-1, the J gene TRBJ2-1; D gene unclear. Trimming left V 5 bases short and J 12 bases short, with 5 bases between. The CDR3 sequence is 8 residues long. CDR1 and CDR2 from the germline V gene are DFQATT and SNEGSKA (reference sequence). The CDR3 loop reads CSAGVQFF. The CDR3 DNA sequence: TGCAGTGCTGGAGTGCAGTTCTTC.